This TCR beta chain was sequenced during a study of blood T cell repertoires in COVID-19. Assay used: immunoSEQ multiplex PCR; TCRdb lists only in-frame clones, some missing. The sample has approximately 320,000 clones; roughly 89% are singletons. This receptor was taken from a woman between 18 and 30 years old who had recovered from COVID-19. Source material: PBMCs or T cells enriched from blood (not recorded which).

CDR3 loop: CATSDLSRDRGPDTQYF. Written as DNA, the CDR3 is TGTGCCACCAGTGATTTGTCAAGGGACAGGGGTCCAGATACGCAGTATTTT. The chain combines TRBV24-1 with TRBJ2-3, with 10 bases that match TRBD1. The junction had 6 bases not matched to a gene; V was cut back by 0 bases and J by 4 bases. CDR3 length: 17 residues. Germline V gene sequence: CDR1 KGHDR, CDR2 SFDVKD.